This entry lists 32 T cell receptor beta chains sequenced from one sample in a study of cytomegalovirus exposure and HLA in healthy donors. It was with 60 Vbeta and 13 Jbeta primers that the PCR ran. Data came from immunoSEQ multiplex PCR; TCRdb stores just in-frame clones and leaves some out. This table has about 200,000 clones, around 86% appearing once. The sample taken for sequencing was PBMCs. These receptors were obtained from a man aged 30 to 45 in good health and CMV-seronegative.

The V call is TRBV4-1, the J call TRBJ2-1, with D tentatively TRBD2 (5 bases). V was clipped by 2 bases and J by 9 bases, with 11 bases between them. Germline assignment: CDR1 MGHRA and CDR2 YSYEKL. The CDR3 has 13 residues. CDR3 in amino acids: CASSQSGPLEQFF. Written as DNA, the CDR3 is TGCGCCAGCAGCCAAAGCGGACCCCTTGAGCAGTTCTTC.

The chain is built from TRBV14 and TRBJ2-7; D gene uncertain. Looked up from germline, CDR1 is SGHDN and CDR2 is FVKESK. V lost 4 bases, J lost 6 bases, and 13 bases lay in between. This CDR3 has 13 amino acids. The CDR3 loop is CASSPTRLSEQYF. CDR3 sequence (DNA): TGTGCCAGCAGCCCAACTCGTCTGTCCGAGCAGTACTTC.

The J gene is TRBJ2-5, the V gene TRBV11-2; D is unresolved. V was pared by 1 base and J by 6 bases, with 9 bases between. This CDR3 is 13 amino acids long. CDR1 and CDR2 from the germline V gene are SGHAT and FQNNGV. CDR3: CASSLAPIQTQYF. The CDR3 DNA reads TGTGCCAGCAGCTTAGCCCCAATCCAGACCCAGTACTTC.

The chain has TRBV5-5 and TRBJ2-1, with 10 nucleotides matching TRBD1. The CDR3 has 15 residues. Trimming at V came to 2 bases and at J to 2 bases, leaving 1 base not matched to a gene. Germline V lookup: CDR1 SGHKS, CDR2 YYEKEE (reference sequence). The CDR3 loop is CASSLGQGAYNEQFF. The CDR3 DNA is TGTGCCAGCAGCTTAGGACAGGGGGCCTACAATGAGCAGTTCTTC.

DNA of the CDR3: TGTGCCAGCAGCCTCGTGATGGCTTATGAGCAGTTCTTC. This sequence encodes CASSLVMAYEQFF. J is TRBJ2-1 and V is TRBV14; the D is unclear. In germline, CDR1 is SGHDN, CDR2 FVKESK. The CDR3 length is 13 residues. The V end lost 4 bases, the J end lost 8 bases, and 12 bases lay between the germline ends.

The chain employs TRBV28 and TRBJ2-3; 13 bases are shared with TRBD2. V shed 5 bases, J shed 1 base, and the junction held 15 bases outside the gene matches. Germline-derived CDR1 and CDR2 are MDHEN and SYDVKM. This CDR3 has 20 residues. The CDR3 here is CASSPSGLAGVLKGTDTQYF. DNA of the CDR3: TGTGCCAGCAGTCCCTCCGGACTAGCGGGGGTGCTGAAGGGCACAGATACGCAGTATTTT.

V gene TRBV11-3 combines with J gene TRBJ2-4; 10 nucleotides align to TRBD1. The V gene end was trimmed by 1 base and the J gene end by 9 bases; junction bases not matched to a gene: 6. CDR3 length: 15 residues. CDR1 is SGHNT and CDR2 is YENEEA in the germline V gene. The CDR3 reads CASSLGGTGVGIQYF. The CDR3 DNA sequence: TGTGCCAGCAGCTTAGGCGGGACAGGGGTAGGCATTCAGTACTTC.

The chain recombines TRBV7-2 with TRBJ2-1, with a tentative D call TRBD2 (6 bases). Germline V gene lookup returns CDR1 SGHTA and CDR2 FQGNSA. The V gene lost 4 bases and the J gene lost 6 bases, with 19 bases spanning the gap. The CDR3 spans 16 residues. The CDR3 DNA is TGTGCCAGCAGCTGGAAAGCTAGCGCCGGGCCCAATGAGCAGTTCTTC. Its translation: CASSWKASAGPNEQFF.

J is TRBJ2-7 and V is TRBV29-1, with unresolved D. This CDR3 is 15 amino acids long. The V and J ends lost 4 bases and 3 bases respectively, with 19 bases between them. The germline V gene has CDR1 SQVTM and CDR2 ANQGSEA. CDR3 residues: CSVAGGQVGDYEQYF. The CDR3, as DNA: TGCAGCGTTGCCGGTGGGCAGGTCGGTGACTACGAGCAGTACTTC.

This chain joins TRBV4-2 and TRBJ1-6; weak D call: TRBD1 (6 bases). The V and J ends lost 4 bases and 0 bases respectively, with 16 bases between them. Germline CDR1 LGHNA, CDR2 YNFKEQ. CDR3 length equals 18 residues. The CDR3 DNA reads TGTGCCAGCAGCCGAAAGCAGGGGCCCCTCTCCTATAATTCACCCCTCCACTTT. The encoded protein is CASSRKQGPLSYNSPLHF.

The gene calls are TRBV4-1 and TRBJ2-3; TRBD2 matches at 11 bases. With V trimmed by 1 base and J by 3 bases, 0 bases remained unmatched. The CDR3 loop spans 15 amino acids. Germline assignment: CDR1 MGHRA and CDR2 YSYEKL. CDR3 nucleotide sequence: TGCGCCAGCAGCCAAGGACTAGCGGGGACAGATACGCAGTATTTT. This codes for CASSQGLAGTDTQYF.

This clone was seen a single time. The chain joins TRBV5-1 to TRBJ2-3, with 7 positions matching TRBD1. V shed 4 bases, J shed 6 bases, and the junction held 11 bases outside the gene matches. The CDR3 spans 15 residues. Germline assignment: CDR1 SGHRS and CDR2 YFSETQ. The CDR3 DNA is TGCGCCAGCAGCCAAATCCCCAACAGGGGCGATACGCAGTATTTT. Its translation: CASSQIPNRGDTQYF.

This sequence joins TRBV19 and TRBJ2-7; 8 positions match TRBD1. Germline values: CDR1 LNHDA, CDR2 SQIVND (reference sequence). This CDR3 spans 14 amino acids. V gave up 5 bases and J gave up 3 bases; unmatched junction bases: 6. The CDR3 region has the DNA TGTGCCAGTAGTTGGACAGGGCCTAACTACGAGCAGTACTTC. Its translation: CASSWTGPNYEQYF.

This chain links TRBV5-1 with TRBJ2-3, with 9 bases identical to TRBD2. J was trimmed by 3 bases and V by 4 bases; bases with no gene match: 15. CDR3 length: 18 amino acids. Germline values: CDR1 SGHRS, CDR2 YFSETQ. The CDR3 DNA follows: TGCGCCAGCAGCGTTCCGACTAGCGGAAGAAGTAGGACAGATACGCAGTATTTT. It is translated as CASSVPTSGRSRTDTQYF.

J is TRBJ2-7 and V is TRBV11-2; weak D call: TRBD1 (5 bases). Trimming cost V 2 bases and J 3 bases, with 17 bases left between them. The CDR3 consists of 16 residues. CDR1 and CDR2 (germline): SGHAT, FQNNGV. The CDR3 nucleotides are TGTGCCAGCAGCTTACAAGGGGATGGGTTCCGCTACGAGCAGTACTTC. As protein: CASSLQGDGFRYEQYF.

The count of this clone is one. The gene calls are TRBV5-3 and TRBJ2-5; the match to TRBD1 covers 7 bases. TRBV5-3 qualifies as an ORF whose function is uncertain. V gave up 1 base and J gave up 3 bases; unmatched junction bases: 6. The length of the CDR3 is 15 residues. The CDR3 DNA reads as TGTGCCAGAAGCTTGAGGGTGCAGGGGGAAGAGACCCAGTACTTC. Translated: CARSLRVQGEETQYF.

In this sample, this clone turned up a few times. The DNA for the CDR3 is TGTGCTAGTGGTTTGGCCACCGGGACTAGCCCCACAGATACGCAGTATTTT. It codes for CASGLATGTSPTDTQYF. The rearrangement joins TRBV12-5 to TRBJ2-3; 9 nucleotides agree with TRBD2. The CDR3 is made up of 17 amino acids. CDR1 is LGHNT and CDR2 is FRNRAP in the germline V gene. J was trimmed by 2 bases and V by 1 base; bases with no gene match: 7.

V usage is TRBV7-9 and J usage is TRBJ2-7, with 8 bases matching TRBD1. The V segment lost 1 base and the J segment 7 bases; nucleotides outside the gene matches: 6. From germline, CDR1 is SEHNR and CDR2 FQNEAQ (reference sequence). The length of the CDR3 is 14 residues. CDR3 coding DNA: TGTGCCAGCAGCTTAGTTCAGGGGGCGAAGGAGCAGTACTTC. It specifies CASSLVQGAKEQYF.

CDR3 in DNA: TGTGCCAGCACTCCCGGGACCCAGGGGACCAATGAGCAGTTCTTC. Amino acids: CASTPGTQGTNEQFF. The J gene is TRBJ2-1, the V gene TRBV2; D might be TRBD1 (6 bases). Trimming cost V 7 bases and J 6 bases, with 19 bases left between them. Germline V gene lookup returns CDR1 SNHLY and CDR2 FYNNEI. This CDR3 comprises 15 residues.

The chain recombines TRBV13 with TRBJ2-7; 7 bases match TRBD1. Germline V gives CDR1 PRHDT, CDR2 FYEKMQ (reference sequence). J lost 4 bases, V lost 4 bases, and 10 bases had no gene match. The CDR3 has 15 residues. CDR3 loop: CASSSKGQVLYEQYF. CDR3 bases: TGTGCCAGCAGCTCTAAAGGACAGGTCCTATACGAGCAGTACTTC.

For this clone: Other DNA sequences from this sample encode an identical CDR3 as well. The V call is TRBV28, the J call TRBJ1-2; 10 bases agree with TRBD1. Germline CDR1 and CDR2: MDHEN and SYDVKM. The CDR3 runs to 14 residues. The junction had 4 bases not matched to a gene; V was cut back by 6 bases and J by 3 bases. CDR3 protein: CASRTGGIDYGYTF. For the CDR3, the DNA is TGTGCCAGCAGGACAGGGGGCATAGACTATGGCTACACCTTC.

This clone was recorded only once. The chain is built from TRBV10-1 and TRBJ2-7; 7 bases match TRBD1. V shed 2 bases and J 0 bases; nucleotides not matched to a gene: 4. In germline, CDR1 is WNHNN, CDR2 SYGVQD (reference sequence). This CDR3 has 15 amino acids. CDR3 in amino acids: CASSETGTASYEQYF. The DNA for the CDR3 is TGCGCCAGCAGTGAGACCGGGACAGCCTCCTACGAGCAGTACTTC.

The CDR3 region has the DNA TGTGCCAGTAGCCCGGTAGTAGTCGGGCCCCAGCATTTT. This gives the protein CASSPVVVGPQHF. The V call is TRBV19, the J call TRBJ1-5; D unclear. The CDR3 is made up of 13 amino acids. Germline V gene data show CDR1 as LNHDA and CDR2 as SQIVND (reference sequence). V lost 6 bases and J lost 9, with 15 bases in between.

The chain links TRBV29-1 to TRBJ2-1; TRBD1 might be the D (6 bases). The CDR3 is made up of 12 amino acids. Germline V gene sequence: CDR1 SQVTM, CDR2 ANQGSEA. Trimming stripped 4 bases from V and 7 bases from J, with 11 bases between. CDR3 DNA sequence: TGCAGCGTTGTTACAGGGTGGAATGAGCAGTTCTTC. Translating it yields CSVVTGWNEQFF.

This chain connects TRBV7-2 to TRBJ1-5, with TRBD1 identical over 7 bases. This CDR3 spans 14 amino acids. V shed 5 bases, J shed 7 bases, and the junction held 8 bases outside the gene matches. Germline V gene sequence: CDR1 SGHTA, CDR2 FQGNSA. The CDR3 nucleotides are TGTGCCAGCAGCACCGGACAGGTCTACCAGCCCCAGCATTTT. It is translated as CASSTGQVYQPQHF.

V gene TRBV7-9 combines with J gene TRBJ1-2, with 10 nucleotides matching TRBD1. Trimming took 4 bases from V and 8 from J; bases not matched to a gene: 4. Germline assignment: CDR1 SEHNR and CDR2 FQNEAQ (reference sequence). The length of the CDR3 is 13 residues. CDR3 amino acids: CASSWGQGIGYTF. CDR3 bases: TGTGCCAGCAGCTGGGGACAGGGGATCGGCTACACCTTC.

V is TRBV5-6 and J is TRBJ1-2; 8 bases are shared with TRBD1. Unmatched junction bases numbered 6, after V lost 4 bases and J lost 4 bases. This CDR3 contains 14 residues. The germline V gene encodes CDR1 SGHDT and CDR2 YYEEEE. As DNA, the CDR3 is TGTGCCAGCAGCACTTATACAGGGGGCTATGGCTACACCTTC. Its translation is CASSTYTGGYGYTF.

V gene TRBV5-1 combines with J gene TRBJ1-4; tentatively, D is TRBD1 (5 bases). The germline V gene has CDR1 SGHRS and CDR2 YFSETQ. The CDR3 consists of 14 residues. Trimming cost V 2 bases and J 0 bases, with 5 bases left between them. CDR3 residues: CASSLQATNEKLFF. The DNA for the CDR3 is TGCGCCAGCAGCTTACAGGCAACTAATGAAAAACTGTTTTTT.

This chain joins TRBV7-9 and TRBJ2-5, with TRBD2 as a possible D gene (6 bases). The CDR3 runs 15 residues. CDR1 and CDR2 (germline): SEHNR, FQNEAQ (reference sequence). V was cut by 2 bases and J by 3 bases, with 13 bases left in between. The CDR3 DNA reads as TGTGCCAGCAGCTTATTTGCGGGACGGGAAGAGACCCAGTACTTC. Translating it yields CASSLFAGREETQYF. Drawing the rest from reference TRBV7-9 and TRBJ2-5, the complete variable domain is DTGVSQNPRHKITKRGQNVTFRCDPISEHNRLYWYRQTLGQGPEFLTYFQNEAQLEKSRLLSDRFSAERPKGSFSTLEIQRTEQGDSAMYLCASSLFAGREETQYFGPGTRLLVL.

This clone was detected only once. The V and J genes are TRBV19 and TRBJ2-3, with D possibly matching TRBD2 (7 bases). CDR3 size: 16 residues. V lost 7 bases, J lost 4 bases, and 21 bases lay in between. Germline values: CDR1 LNHDA, CDR2 SQIVND (reference sequence). CDR3 bases: TGTGCCAGTACCCCCGGGGGGCTAGCTCTGGCAGATACGCAGTATTTT. As protein: CASTPGGLALADTQYF.

The chain links TRBV30 to TRBJ2-7; 11 nucleotides match TRBD2. Trimming removed 6 bases from V and 3 bases from J; junction bases left unmatched: 13. CDR1 and CDR2 (germline): GTSNPN, SVGIG (reference sequence). The CDR3 runs to 16 residues. CDR3 amino acids: CACLLLAGAQYYEQYF. CDR3 bases: TGTGCCTGTCTACTACTAGCGGGAGCCCAATACTACGAGCAGTACTTC.

The V gene is TRBV30, the J gene TRBJ2-7; a weak D match, TRBD2 (6 bases). This CDR3 contains 15 residues. Germline CDR1 and CDR2: GTSNPN and SVGIG (reference sequence). Between the trimmed V and J ends, which lost 4 bases and 0 bases, there was a span of 16 bases. CDR3 amino acids: CAWTQSAGLSYEQYF. The CDR3 DNA follows: TGTGCCTGGACCCAAAGCGCGGGACTCTCCTACGAGCAGTACTTC.